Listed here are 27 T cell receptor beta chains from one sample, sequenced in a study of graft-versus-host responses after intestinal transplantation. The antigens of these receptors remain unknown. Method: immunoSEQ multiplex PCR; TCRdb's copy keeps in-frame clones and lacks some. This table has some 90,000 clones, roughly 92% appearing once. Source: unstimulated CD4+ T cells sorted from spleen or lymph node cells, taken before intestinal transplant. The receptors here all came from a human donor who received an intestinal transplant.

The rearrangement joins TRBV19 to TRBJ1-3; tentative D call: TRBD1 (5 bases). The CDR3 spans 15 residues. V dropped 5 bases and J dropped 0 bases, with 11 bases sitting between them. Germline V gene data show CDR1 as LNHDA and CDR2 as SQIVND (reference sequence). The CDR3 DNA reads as TGTGCCAGTAGTTCTGACAGACTCTCTGGAAACACCATATATTTT. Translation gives CASSSDRLSGNTIYF.

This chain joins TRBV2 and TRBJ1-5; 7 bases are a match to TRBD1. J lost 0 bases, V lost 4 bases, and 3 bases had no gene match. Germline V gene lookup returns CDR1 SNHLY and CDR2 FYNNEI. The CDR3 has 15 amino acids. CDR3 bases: TGTGCCAGCAGTGGGCAGGGGGGTAGCAATCAGCCCCAGCATTTT. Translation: CASSGQGGSNQPQHF.

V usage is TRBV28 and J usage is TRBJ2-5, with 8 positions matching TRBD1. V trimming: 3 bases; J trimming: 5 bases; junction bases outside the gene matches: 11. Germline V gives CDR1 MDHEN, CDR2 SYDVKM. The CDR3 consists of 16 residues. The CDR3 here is CASSFSGGYEFETQYF. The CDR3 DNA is TGTGCCAGCAGTTTCTCAGGGGGCTACGAGTTTGAGACCCAGTACTTC. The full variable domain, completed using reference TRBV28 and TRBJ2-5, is DVKVTQSSRYLVKRTGEKVFLECVQDMDHENMFWYRQDPGLGLRLIYFSYDVKMKEKGDIPEGYSVSREKKERFSLILESASTNQTSMYLCASSFSGGYEFETQYFGPGTRLLVL.

The CDR3 spells CASSRTRDNEQFF. The CDR3, as DNA: TGTGCCAGCAGCCGAACTAGAGACAATGAGCAGTTCTTC. This rearrangement joins TRBV7-2 to TRBJ2-1, with a possible D match to TRBD2 (5 bases). This CDR3 has 13 amino acids. Looked up from germline, CDR1 is SGHTA and CDR2 is FQGNSA. With 5 bases removed from V and 5 bases from J, the gap between germline ends came to 10 bases. Drawing the rest from reference TRBV7-2 and TRBJ2-1, the complete variable domain is GAGVSQSPSNKVTEKGKDVELRCDPISGHTALYWYRQSLGQGLEFLIYFQGNSAPDKSGLPSDRFSAERTGGSVSTLTIQRTQQEDSAVYLCASSRTRDNEQFFGPGTRLTVL.

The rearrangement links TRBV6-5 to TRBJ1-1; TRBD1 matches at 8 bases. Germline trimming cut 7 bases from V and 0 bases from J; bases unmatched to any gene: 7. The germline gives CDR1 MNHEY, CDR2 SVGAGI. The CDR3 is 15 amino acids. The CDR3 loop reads CASNFDRGMNTEAFF. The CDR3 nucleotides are TGTGCCAGCAACTTTGACAGGGGAATGAACACTGAAGCTTTCTTT.

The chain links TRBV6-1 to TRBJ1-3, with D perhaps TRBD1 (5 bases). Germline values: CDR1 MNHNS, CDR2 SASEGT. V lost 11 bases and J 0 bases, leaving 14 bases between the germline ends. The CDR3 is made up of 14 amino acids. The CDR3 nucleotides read TGTGCCCCGCGTCAGGGCTACTCTGGAAACACCATATATTTT. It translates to CAPRQGYSGNTIYF.

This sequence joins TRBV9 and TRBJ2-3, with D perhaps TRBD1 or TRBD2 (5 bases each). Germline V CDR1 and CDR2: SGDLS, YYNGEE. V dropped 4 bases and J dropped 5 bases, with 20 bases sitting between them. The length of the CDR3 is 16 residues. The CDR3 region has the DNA TGTGCCAGCAGCCCCCGGGGCTCCCTGCTGGGAGATACGCAGTATTTT. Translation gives CASSPRGSLLGDTQYF.

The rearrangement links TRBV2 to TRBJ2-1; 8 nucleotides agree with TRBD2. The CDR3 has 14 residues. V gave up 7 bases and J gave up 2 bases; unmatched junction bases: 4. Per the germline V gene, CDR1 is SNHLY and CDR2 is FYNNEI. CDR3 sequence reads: CASIRTSPYNEQFF. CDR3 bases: TGTGCCAGCATACGGACTAGCCCCTACAATGAGCAGTTCTTC.

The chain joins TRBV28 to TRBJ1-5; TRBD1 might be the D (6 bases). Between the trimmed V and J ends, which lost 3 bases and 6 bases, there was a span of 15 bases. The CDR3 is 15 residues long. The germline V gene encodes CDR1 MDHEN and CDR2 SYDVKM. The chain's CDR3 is CASSFNRDLVQPQHF. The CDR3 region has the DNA TGTGCCAGCAGTTTTAACAGGGATTTGGTTCAGCCCCAGCATTTT.

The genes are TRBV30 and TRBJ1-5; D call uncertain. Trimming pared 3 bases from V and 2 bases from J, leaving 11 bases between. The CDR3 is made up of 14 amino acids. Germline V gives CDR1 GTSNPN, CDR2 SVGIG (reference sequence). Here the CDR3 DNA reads TGTGCCTGGAGCTTGTGGATGGGCAATCAGCCCCAGCATTTT. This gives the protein CAWSLWMGNQPQHF. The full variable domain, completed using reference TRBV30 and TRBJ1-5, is SQTIHQWPATLVQPVGSPLSLECTVEGTSNPNLYWYRQAAGRGLQLLFYSVGIGQISSEVPQNLSASRPQDRQFILSSKKLLLSDSGFYLCAWSLWMGNQPQHFGDGTRLSIL.

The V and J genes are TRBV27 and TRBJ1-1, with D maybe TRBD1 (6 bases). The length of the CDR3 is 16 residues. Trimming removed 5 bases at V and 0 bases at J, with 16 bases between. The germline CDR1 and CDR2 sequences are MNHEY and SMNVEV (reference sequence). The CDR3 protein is CASSRDRLVMNTEAFF. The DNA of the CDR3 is TGTGCCAGCAGTCGAGACAGGTTGGTCATGAACACTGAAGCTTTCTTT.

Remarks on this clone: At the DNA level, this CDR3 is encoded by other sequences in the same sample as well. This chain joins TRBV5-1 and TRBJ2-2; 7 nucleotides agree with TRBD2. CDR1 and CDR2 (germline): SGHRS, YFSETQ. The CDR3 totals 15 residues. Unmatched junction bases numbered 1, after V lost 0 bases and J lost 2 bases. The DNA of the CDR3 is TGCGCCAGCAGCTTGGGCGGGAGTAACACCGGGGAGCTGTTTTTT. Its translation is CASSLGGSNTGELFF.

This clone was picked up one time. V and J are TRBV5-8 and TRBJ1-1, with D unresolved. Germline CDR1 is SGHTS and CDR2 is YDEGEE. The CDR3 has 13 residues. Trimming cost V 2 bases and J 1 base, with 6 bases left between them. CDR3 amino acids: CASSFGGNTEAFF. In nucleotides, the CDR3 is TGTGCCAGCAGCTTTGGAGGGAACACTGAAGCTTTCTTT.

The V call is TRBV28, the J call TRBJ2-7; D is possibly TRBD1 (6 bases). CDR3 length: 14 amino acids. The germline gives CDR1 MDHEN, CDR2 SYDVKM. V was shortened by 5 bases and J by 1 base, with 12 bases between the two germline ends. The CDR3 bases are TGTGCCAGCAGTCTTACGAGGGGGTCCTACGAGCAGTACTTC. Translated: CASSLTRGSYEQYF.

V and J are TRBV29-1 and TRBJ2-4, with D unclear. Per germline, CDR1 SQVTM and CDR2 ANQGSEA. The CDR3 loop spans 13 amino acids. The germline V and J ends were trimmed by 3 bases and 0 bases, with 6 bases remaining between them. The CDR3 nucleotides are TGCAGCGTTGATACCTTAGCCAAAAACATTCAGTACTTC. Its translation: CSVDTLAKNIQYF.

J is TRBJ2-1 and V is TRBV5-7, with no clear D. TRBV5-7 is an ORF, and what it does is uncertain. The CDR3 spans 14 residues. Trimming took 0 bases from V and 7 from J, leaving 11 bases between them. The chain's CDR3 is CASSLGGPPNEQFF. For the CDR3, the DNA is TGTGCCAGCAGCTTGGGTGGACCGCCAAATGAGCAGTTCTTC.

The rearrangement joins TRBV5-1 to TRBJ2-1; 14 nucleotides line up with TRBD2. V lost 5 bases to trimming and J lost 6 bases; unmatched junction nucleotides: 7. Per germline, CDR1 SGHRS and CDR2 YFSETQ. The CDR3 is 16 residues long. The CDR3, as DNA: TGCGCCAGCAGTCCCCGACTAGCGGGGGGGACCAATGAGCAGTTCTTC. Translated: CASSPRLAGGTNEQFF.

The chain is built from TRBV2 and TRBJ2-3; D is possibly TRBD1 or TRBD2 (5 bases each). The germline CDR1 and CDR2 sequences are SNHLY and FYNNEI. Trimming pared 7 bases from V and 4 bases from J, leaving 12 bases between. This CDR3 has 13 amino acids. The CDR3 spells CASIYGAADTQYF. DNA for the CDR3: TGTGCCAGCATATACGGGGCGGCAGATACGCAGTATTTT.

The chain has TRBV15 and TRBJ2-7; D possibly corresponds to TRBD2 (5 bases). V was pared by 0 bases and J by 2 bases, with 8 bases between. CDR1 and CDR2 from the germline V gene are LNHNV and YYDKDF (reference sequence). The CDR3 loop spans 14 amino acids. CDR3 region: CATSREGRTYEQYF. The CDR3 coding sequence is TGTGCCACCAGCAGAGAGGGGAGAACCTACGAGCAGTACTTC.

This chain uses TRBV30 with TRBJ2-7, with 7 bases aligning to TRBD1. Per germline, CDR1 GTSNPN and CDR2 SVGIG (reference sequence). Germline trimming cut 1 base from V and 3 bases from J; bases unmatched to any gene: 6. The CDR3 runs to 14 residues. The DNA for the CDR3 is TGTGCCTGGAGTGCCGGGACAGTTAACTACGAGCAGTACTTC. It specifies CAWSAGTVNYEQYF.

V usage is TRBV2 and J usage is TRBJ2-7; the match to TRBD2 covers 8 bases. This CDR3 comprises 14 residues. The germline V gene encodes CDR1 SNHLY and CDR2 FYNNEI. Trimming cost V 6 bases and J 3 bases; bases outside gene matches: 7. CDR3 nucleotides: TGTGCCAGCAGGGAAACTAGCGGAAACTACGAGCAGTACTTC. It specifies CASRETSGNYEQYF. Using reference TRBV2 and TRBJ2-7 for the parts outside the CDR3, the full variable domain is EPEVTQTPSHQVTQMGQEVILRCVPISNHLYFYWYRQILGQKVEFLVSFYNNEISEKSEIFDDQFSVERPDGSNFTLKIRSTKLEDSAMYFCASRETSGNYEQYFGPGTRLTVT.

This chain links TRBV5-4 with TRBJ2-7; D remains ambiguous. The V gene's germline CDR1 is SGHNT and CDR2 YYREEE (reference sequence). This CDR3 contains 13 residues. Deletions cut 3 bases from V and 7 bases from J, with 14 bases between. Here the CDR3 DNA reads TGTGCCAGCAGCTCCGCCTTAGTAGGGGAGCAGTACTTC. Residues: CASSSALVGEQYF.

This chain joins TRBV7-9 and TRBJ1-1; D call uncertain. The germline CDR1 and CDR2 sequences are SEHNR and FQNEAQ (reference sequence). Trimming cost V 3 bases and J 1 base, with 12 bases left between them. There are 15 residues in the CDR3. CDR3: CASSFARGGNTEAFF. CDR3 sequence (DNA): TGTGCCAGCAGCTTCGCCCGAGGTGGGAACACTGAAGCTTTCTTT.

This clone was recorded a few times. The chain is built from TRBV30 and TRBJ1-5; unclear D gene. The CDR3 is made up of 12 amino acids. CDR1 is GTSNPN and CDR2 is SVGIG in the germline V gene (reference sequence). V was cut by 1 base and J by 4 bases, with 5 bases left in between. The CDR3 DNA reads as TGTGCCTGGAGTGGGGCGAATCAGCCCCAGCATTTT. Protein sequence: CAWSGANQPQHF. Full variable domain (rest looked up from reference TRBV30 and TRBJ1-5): SQTIHQWPATLVQPVGSPLSLECTVEGTSNPNLYWYRQAAGRGLQLLFYSVGIGQISSEVPQNLSASRPQDRQFILSSKKLLLSDSGFYLCAWSGANQPQHFGDGTRLSIL.

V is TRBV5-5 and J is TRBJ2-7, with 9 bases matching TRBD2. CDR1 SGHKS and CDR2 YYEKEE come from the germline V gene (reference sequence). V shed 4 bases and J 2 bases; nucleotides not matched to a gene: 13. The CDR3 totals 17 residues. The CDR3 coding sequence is TGTGCCAGCAGCCCCAACTTAGCGGGAGTTTCAACCTACGAGCAGTACTTC. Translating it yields CASSPNLAGVSTYEQYF.

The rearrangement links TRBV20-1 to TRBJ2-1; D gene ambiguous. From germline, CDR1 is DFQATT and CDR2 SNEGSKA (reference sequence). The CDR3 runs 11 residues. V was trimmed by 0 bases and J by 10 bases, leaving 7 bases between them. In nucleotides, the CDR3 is TGCAGTGCTAGAGATTACGGAGAGCAGTTCTTC. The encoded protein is CSARDYGEQFF.

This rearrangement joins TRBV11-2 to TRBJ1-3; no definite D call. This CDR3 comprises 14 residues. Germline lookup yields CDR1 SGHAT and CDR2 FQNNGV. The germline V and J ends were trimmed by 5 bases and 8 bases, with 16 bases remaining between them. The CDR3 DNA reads TGTGCCAGCAGCGCGCCCGGATATTGGGACACCATATATTTT. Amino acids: CASSAPGYWDTIYF.